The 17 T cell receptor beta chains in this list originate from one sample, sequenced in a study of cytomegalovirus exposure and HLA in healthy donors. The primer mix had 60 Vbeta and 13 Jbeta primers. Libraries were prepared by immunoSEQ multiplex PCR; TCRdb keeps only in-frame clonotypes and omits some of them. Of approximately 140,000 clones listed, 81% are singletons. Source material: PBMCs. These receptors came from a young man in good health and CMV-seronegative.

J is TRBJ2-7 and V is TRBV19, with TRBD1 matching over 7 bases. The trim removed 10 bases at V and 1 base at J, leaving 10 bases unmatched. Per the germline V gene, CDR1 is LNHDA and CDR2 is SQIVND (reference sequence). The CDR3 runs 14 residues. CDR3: CAIHSGQASYEQYF. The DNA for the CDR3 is TGTGCCATACACTCTGGACAGGCGTCCTACGAGCAGTACTTC.

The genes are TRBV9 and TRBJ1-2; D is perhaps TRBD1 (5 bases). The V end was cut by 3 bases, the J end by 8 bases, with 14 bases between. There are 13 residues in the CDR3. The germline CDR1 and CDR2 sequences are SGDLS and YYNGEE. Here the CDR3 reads CASSASLEGGYTF. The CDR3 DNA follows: TGTGCCAGCAGCGCTTCTTTGGAGGGGGGCTACACCTTC.

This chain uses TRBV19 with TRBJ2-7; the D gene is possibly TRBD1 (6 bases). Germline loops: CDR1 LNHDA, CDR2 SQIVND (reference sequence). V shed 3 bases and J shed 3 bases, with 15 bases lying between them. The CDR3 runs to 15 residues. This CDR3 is CASSIMEDSHYEQYF. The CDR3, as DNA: TGTGCCAGTAGTATCATGGAGGACAGCCACTACGAGCAGTACTTC.

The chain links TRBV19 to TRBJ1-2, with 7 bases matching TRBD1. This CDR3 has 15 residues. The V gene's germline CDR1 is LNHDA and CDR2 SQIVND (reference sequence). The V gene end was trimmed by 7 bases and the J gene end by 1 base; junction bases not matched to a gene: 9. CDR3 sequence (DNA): TGTGCCAGTACCACCGGACAGGCCCATAACTATGGCTACACCTTC. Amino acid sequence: CASTTGQAHNYGYTF.

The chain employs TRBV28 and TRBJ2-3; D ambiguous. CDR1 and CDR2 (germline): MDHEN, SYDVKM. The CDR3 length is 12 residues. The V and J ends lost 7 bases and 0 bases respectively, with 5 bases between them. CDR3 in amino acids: CASKRSTDTQYF. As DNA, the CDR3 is TGTGCCAGCAAGAGGAGCACAGATACGCAGTATTTT.

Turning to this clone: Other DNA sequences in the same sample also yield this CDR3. CDR3 residues: CASSNHLADTGELFF. The CDR3 nucleotides read TGTGCCAGCAGCAACCATCTGGCCGACACCGGGGAGCTGTTTTTT. The V gene is TRBV6-5, the J gene TRBJ2-2; no clear D. V was trimmed by 6 bases and J by 3 bases, leaving 14 bases between them. The CDR3 contains 15 residues. CDR1 is MNHEY and CDR2 is SVGAGI in the germline V gene.

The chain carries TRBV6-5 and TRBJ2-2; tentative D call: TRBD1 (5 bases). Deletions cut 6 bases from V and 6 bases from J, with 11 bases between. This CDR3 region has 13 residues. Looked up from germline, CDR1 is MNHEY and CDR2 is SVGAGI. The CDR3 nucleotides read TGTGCCAGCAGGCCCCAGGGCCCCGGGGAGCTGTTTTTT. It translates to CASRPQGPGELFF.

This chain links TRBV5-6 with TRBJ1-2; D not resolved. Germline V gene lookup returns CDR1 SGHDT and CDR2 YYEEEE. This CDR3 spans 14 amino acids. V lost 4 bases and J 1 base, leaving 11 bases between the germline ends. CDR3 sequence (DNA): TGTGCCAGCAGCCCTGGGAGTTTTAACTATGGCTACACCTTC. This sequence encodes CASSPGSFNYGYTF.

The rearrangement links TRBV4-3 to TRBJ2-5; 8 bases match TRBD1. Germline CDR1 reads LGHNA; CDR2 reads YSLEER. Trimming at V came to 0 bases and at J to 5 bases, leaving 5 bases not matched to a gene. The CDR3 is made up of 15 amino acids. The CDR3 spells CASSQDQGARETQYF. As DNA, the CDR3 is TGCGCCAGCAGCCAAGATCAGGGGGCCCGGGAGACCCAGTACTTC.

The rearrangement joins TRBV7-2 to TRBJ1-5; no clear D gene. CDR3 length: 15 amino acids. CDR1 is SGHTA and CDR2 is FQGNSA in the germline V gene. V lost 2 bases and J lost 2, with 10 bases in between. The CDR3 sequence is CASSLWAGGNQPQHF. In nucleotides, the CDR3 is TGTGCCAGCAGCTTATGGGCGGGAGGCAATCAGCCCCAGCATTTT.

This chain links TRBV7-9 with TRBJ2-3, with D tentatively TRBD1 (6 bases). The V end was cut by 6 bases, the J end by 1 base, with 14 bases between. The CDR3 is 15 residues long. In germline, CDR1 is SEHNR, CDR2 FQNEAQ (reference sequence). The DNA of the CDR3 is TGTGCCAGCAGTACACAGGGAGCAGGCACAGATACGCAGTATTTT. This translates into CASSTQGAGTDTQYF.

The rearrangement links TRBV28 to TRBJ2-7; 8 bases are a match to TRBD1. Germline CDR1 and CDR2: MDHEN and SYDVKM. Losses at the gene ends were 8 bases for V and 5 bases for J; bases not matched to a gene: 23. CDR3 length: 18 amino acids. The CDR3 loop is CASPVTYGQGTHRHEQYF. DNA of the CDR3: TGTGCCAGCCCGGTGACGTACGGACAGGGTACCCACCGCCACGAGCAGTACTTC.

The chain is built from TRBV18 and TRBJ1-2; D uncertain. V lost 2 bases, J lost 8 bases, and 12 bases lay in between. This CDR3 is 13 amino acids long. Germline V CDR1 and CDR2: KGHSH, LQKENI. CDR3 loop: CASSPRETGGYTF. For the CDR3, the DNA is TGTGCCAGCTCACCAAGGGAGACGGGGGGCTACACCTTC. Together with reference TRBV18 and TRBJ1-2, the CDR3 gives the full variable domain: NAGVMQNPRHLVRRRGQEARLRCSPMKGHSHVYWYRQLPEEGLKFMVYLQKENIIDESGMPKERFSAEFPKEGPSILRIQQVVRGDSAAYFCASSPRETGGYTFGSGTRLTVV.

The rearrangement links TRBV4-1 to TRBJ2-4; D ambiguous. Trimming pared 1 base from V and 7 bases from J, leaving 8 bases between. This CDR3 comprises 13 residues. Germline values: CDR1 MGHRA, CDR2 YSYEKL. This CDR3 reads CASSQGPNNIQYF. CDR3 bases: TGCGCCAGCAGCCAAGGCCCTAACAACATTCAGTACTTC.

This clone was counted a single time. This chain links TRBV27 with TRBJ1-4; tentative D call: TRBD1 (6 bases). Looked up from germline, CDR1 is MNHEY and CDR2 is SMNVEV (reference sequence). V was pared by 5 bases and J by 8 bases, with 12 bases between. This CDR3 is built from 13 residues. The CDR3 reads CASSTLGGEKLFF. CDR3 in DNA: TGTGCCAGCAGTACACTTGGGGGCGAAAAACTGTTTTTT.

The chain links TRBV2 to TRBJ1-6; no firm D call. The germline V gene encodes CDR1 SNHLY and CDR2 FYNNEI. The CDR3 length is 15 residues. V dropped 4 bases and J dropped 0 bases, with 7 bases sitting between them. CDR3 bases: TGTGCCAGCAGTGGCCGCAGCTCCTATAATTCACCCCTCCACTTT. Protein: CASSGRSSYNSPLHF.

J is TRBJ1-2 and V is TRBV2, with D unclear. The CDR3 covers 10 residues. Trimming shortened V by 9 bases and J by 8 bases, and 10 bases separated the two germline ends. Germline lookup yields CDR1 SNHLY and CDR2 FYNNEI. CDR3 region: CARFTGGYTF. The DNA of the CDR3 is TGTGCCAGATTTACCGGGGGCTACACCTTC.